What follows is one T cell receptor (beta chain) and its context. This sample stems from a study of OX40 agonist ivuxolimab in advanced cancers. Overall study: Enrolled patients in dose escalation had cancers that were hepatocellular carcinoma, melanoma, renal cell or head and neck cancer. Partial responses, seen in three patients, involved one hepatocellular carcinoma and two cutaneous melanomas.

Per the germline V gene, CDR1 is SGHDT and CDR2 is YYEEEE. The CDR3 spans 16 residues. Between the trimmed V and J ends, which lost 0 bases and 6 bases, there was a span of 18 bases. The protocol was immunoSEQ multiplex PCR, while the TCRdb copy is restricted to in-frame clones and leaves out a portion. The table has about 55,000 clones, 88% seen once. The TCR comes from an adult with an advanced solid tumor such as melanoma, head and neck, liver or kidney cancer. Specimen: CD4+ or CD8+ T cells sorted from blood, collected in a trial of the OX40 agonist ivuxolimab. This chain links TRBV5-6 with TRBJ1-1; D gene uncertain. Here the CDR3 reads CASSLGVGYSVPEAFF. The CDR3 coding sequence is TGTGCCAGCAGCTTGGGTGTGGGATATAGCGTCCCTGAAGCTTTCTTT.